This T cell receptor (beta chain) appears in the sequencing data of a study of control samples from healthy donors and cancer patients. Generated by immunoSEQ multiplex PCR, the TCRdb table keeps only in-frame clones and is missing some. The repertoire consists of about 180,000 clones, with almost 90% occurring once and the leading ten covering roughly 1.5%. This receptor was taken from a woman aged 50 to 65 in good health. The sample consisted of blood.

In DNA form, the CDR3 reads TGTGCCAGCAGGGACGGGAGCTCCTATAATTCACCCCTCCACTTT. Protein product: CASRDGSSYNSPLHF. The chain combines TRBV7-3 with TRBJ1-6; D ambiguous. The CDR3 is made up of 15 amino acids. The germline CDR1 and CDR2 sequences are SGHTA and FQGTGA. Trimming removed 6 bases from V and 0 bases from J, with 9 bases in between.